This passage covers 27 T cell receptor beta chains from one sample sequenced in a study of blood T cell repertoires in COVID-19. The assay was immunoSEQ multiplex PCR, and TCRdb's table has in-frame clones only and misses some. Among 65,000 to 85,000 clones listed, 83% were seen once. The source material was peripheral blood. All receptors come from a man aged 50 or older with active COVID-19.

The chain couples TRBV5-1 to TRBJ2-5; the D is unclear. V was clipped by 0 bases and J by 0 bases, with 12 bases between them. CDR1 SGHRS and CDR2 YFSETQ come from the germline V gene. There are 16 residues in the CDR3. CDR3 in DNA: TGCGCCAGCAGCTTGGTATCTAGGAGCCACCAAGAGACCCAGTACTTC. This sequence encodes CASSLVSRSHQETQYF.

The rearrangement joins TRBV24-1 to TRBJ2-5; tentative D call: TRBD1 (6 bases). Germline loops: CDR1 KGHDR, CDR2 SFDVKD. Trimming cost V 1 base and J 4 bases, with 12 bases left between them. The CDR3 runs 15 residues. The DNA for the CDR3 is TGTGCCACCAGTGATTTCGGTCCAGGGGCAGAGACCCAGTACTTC. Protein: CATSDFGPGAETQYF.

The chain combines TRBV11-2 with TRBJ1-2; the match to TRBD1 covers 8 bases. The CDR3 runs 16 residues. The V gene's germline CDR1 is SGHAT and CDR2 FQNNGV. J gave up 0 bases and V 5 bases, and 8 bases lay outside the gene matches. CDR3 loop: CASSRRDRRANYGYTF. CDR3 nucleotide sequence: TGTGCCAGCAGCCGCCGGGACAGGAGAGCTAACTATGGCTACACCTTC.

Only a few counts were recorded for this clone. This chain uses TRBV19 with TRBJ2-5; 10 positions match TRBD2. In germline, CDR1 is LNHDA, CDR2 SQIVND (reference sequence). V gave up 6 bases and J gave up 3 bases; unmatched junction bases: 7. The CDR3 has 15 residues. CDR3 DNA sequence: TGTGCCAGTAGCGCCTCTAGCGGGAGCAAAGAGACCCAGTACTTC. Encoded protein: CASSASSGSKETQYF.

The chain links TRBV5-4 to TRBJ1-5; 7 positions match TRBD1. Per germline, CDR1 SGHNT and CDR2 YYREEE (reference sequence). The CDR3 is 19 amino acids. Trimming at V came to 4 bases and at J to 0 bases, leaving 16 bases not matched to a gene. The CDR3 DNA reads TGTGCCAGCAGCATACCCCGGGACAGACATCCTTATAGCAATCAGCCCCAGCATTTT. Its translation is CASSIPRDRHPYSNQPQHF.

The gene calls are TRBV9 and TRBJ2-2; 9 positions match TRBD2. This CDR3 contains 18 residues. The V gene end was trimmed by 4 bases and the J gene end by 1 base; junction bases not matched to a gene: 11. CDR1 is SGDLS and CDR2 is YYNGEE in the germline V gene. The CDR3 DNA reads as TGTGCCAGCAGCCCAAAATCAGGAGCGGGGGGGAACACCGGGGAGCTGTTTTTT. As protein: CASSPKSGAGGNTGELFF.

This chain joins TRBV11-3 and TRBJ2-3; TRBD1 matches 7 bases. Germline V gene data show CDR1 as SGHNT and CDR2 as YENEEA. The CDR3 extends over 13 amino acids. With 5 bases clipped from V and 6 bases from J, the junction kept 5 bases outside the gene matches. The CDR3 DNA sequence: TGTGCCAGCAGCAGGGGGCTAGGGGATACGCAGTATTTT. Encoded protein: CASSRGLGDTQYF.

The chain is built from TRBV19 and TRBJ1-3; the D gene is possibly TRBD1 (6 bases). Germline CDR1 and CDR2: LNHDA and SQIVND (reference sequence). The CDR3 sequence is 14 residues long. The V gene lost 7 bases and the J gene lost 1 base, with 11 bases spanning the gap. The CDR3 region has the DNA TGTGCCAGTACAAGGGGGTCATCTGGAAACACCATATATTTT. Residues: CASTRGSSGNTIYF.

The chain couples TRBV18 to TRBJ1-5; D not certain. This CDR3 has 15 amino acids. CDR1 KGHSH and CDR2 LQKENI come from the germline V gene. Trimming stripped 1 base from V and 7 bases from J, with 14 bases between. The CDR3 here is CASSPRQATRQPQHF. CDR3 DNA: TGTGCCAGCTCACCACGCCAGGCAACGAGACAGCCCCAGCATTTT.

The gene calls are TRBV9 and TRBJ1-1, with D perhaps TRBD1 (6 bases). Germline values: CDR1 SGDLS, CDR2 YYNGEE. V was pared by 5 bases and J by 4 bases, with 12 bases between. The CDR3 totals 13 residues. The CDR3 DNA follows: TGTGCCAGCAGTACAGACAGGCCCACTGAAGCTTTCTTT. This translates into CASSTDRPTEAFF.

The chain has TRBV6-6 and TRBJ2-4, with no clear D. The CDR3 covers 14 residues. Germline CDR1 is MNHNY and CDR2 is SVGAGI (reference sequence). Trimming removed 2 bases from V and 1 base from J, with 6 bases in between. The CDR3 DNA reads TGTGCCAGCAGTTACGCCGGGGCCAAAAACATTCAGTACTTC. Amino acid sequence: CASSYAGAKNIQYF.

The chain carries TRBV10-1 and TRBJ2-5, with 11 bases lining up with TRBD2. The CDR3 has 15 amino acids. Germline V gene lookup returns CDR1 WNHNN and CDR2 SYGVQD (reference sequence). J was trimmed by 3 bases and V by 6 bases; bases with no gene match: 6. The CDR3 DNA sequence: TGCGCCAGCAGCAAGGGACTAGCGGAGGAAGAGACCCAGTACTTC. Encoded protein: CASSKGLAEEETQYF.

The gene calls are TRBV24-1 and TRBJ2-1, with TRBD2 matching 14 bases. Trimming at V came to 4 bases and at J to 9 bases, leaving 10 bases not matched to a gene. The CDR3 has 17 amino acids. The germline CDR1 and CDR2 sequences are KGHDR and SFDVKD. Here the CDR3 DNA reads TGTGCCACCAGTGAGGCGGGACTAGCGGGAGTGACGGGTGAGCAGTTCTTC. This codes for CATSEAGLAGVTGEQFF.

The V and J genes are TRBV5-1 and TRBJ2-2, with TRBD2 identical over 7 bases. Looked up from germline, CDR1 is SGHRS and CDR2 is YFSETQ. Losses at the gene ends were 0 bases for V and 6 bases for J; bases not matched to a gene: 8. There are 16 residues in the CDR3. This CDR3 reads CASSLDGLEVSGELFF. The CDR3 bases are TGCGCCAGCAGCTTGGATGGACTAGAAGTCTCCGGGGAGCTGTTTTTT.

The V call is TRBV9, the J call TRBJ2-3, with TRBD2 identical over 8 bases. The CDR3 totals 17 residues. Germline CDR1 reads SGDLS; CDR2 reads YYNGEE. The V gene end was trimmed by 2 bases and the J gene end by 4 bases; junction bases not matched to a gene: 12. CDR3 sequence (DNA): TGTGCCAGCAGCGTCGCCCCCGCGGGGGGCCCCTCAGATACGCAGTATTTT. The encoded protein is CASSVAPAGGPSDTQYF.

The chain carries TRBV19 and TRBJ2-7; a possible D gene is TRBD1 (5 bases). The CDR3 has 14 amino acids. The ends were cut back, 5 bases at V and 0 bases at J, with 11 bases in the middle. CDR1 LNHDA and CDR2 SQIVND come from the germline V gene (reference sequence). Here the CDR3 DNA reads TGTGCCAGTAGTCCAAGACAGAGCTCCTACGAGCAGTACTTC. It codes for CASSPRQSSYEQYF.

This clone was recorded a few times. The rearrangement joins TRBV5-4 to TRBJ2-7; D remains unclear. CDR1 is SGHNT and CDR2 is YYREEE in the germline V gene (reference sequence). The CDR3 is 14 amino acids. V was pared by 3 bases and J by 3 bases, with 13 bases between. The CDR3 DNA reads TGTGCCAGCAGCTCGCCTCAGGTGGACTACGAGCAGTACTTC. This translates into CASSSPQVDYEQYF. The full variable domain, with the rest looked up from reference TRBV5-4 and TRBJ2-7, is ETGVTQSPTHLIKTRGQQVTLRCSSQSGHNTVSWYQQALGQGPQFIFQYYREEENGRGNFPPRFSGLQFPNYSSELNVNALELDDSALYLCASSSPQVDYEQYFGPGTRLTVT.

The chain uses TRBV5-5 and TRBJ1-2; 7 positions agree with TRBD1. This CDR3 comprises 13 residues. V lost 4 bases, J lost 5 bases, and 5 bases stayed unmatched. The germline V gene has CDR1 SGHKS and CDR2 YYEKEE (reference sequence). In nucleotides, the CDR3 is TGTGCCAGCAGCCAGGGACAGCCTTATGGCTACACCTTC. It yields the protein CASSQGQPYGYTF. Filled out from reference TRBV5-5 and TRBJ1-2, the complete variable domain reads DAGVTQSPTHLIKTRGQQVTLRCSPISGHKSVSWYQQVLGQGPQFIFQYYEKEERGRGNFPDRFSARQFPNYSSELNVNALLLGDSALYLCASSQGQPYGYTFGSGTRLTVV.

The rearrangement joins TRBV7-2 to TRBJ2-2, with a tentative D call TRBD1 (6 bases). Germline V gives CDR1 SGHTA, CDR2 FQGNSA. The V and J ends lost 0 bases and 4 bases respectively, with 9 bases between them. This CDR3 is 15 amino acids long. The CDR3 DNA follows: TGTGCCAGCAGCTTAGCGGGGGCCCTCACCGGGGAGCTGTTTTTT. It yields the protein CASSLAGALTGELFF.

The CDR3 loop is CASSSVQGSTEAFF. The CDR3 DNA sequence: TGTGCCAGCAGCTCGGTACAGGGTTCCACTGAAGCTTTCTTT. The rearrangement joins TRBV7-8 to TRBJ1-1, with a possible D match to TRBD1 (6 bases). The CDR3 has 14 amino acids. The V gene's germline CDR1 is SGHVS and CDR2 FQNEAQ. V was clipped by 4 bases and J by 4 bases, with 13 bases between them.

This sequence joins TRBV5-4 and TRBJ2-7; 11 bases line up with TRBD1. The J segment lost 4 bases and the V segment lost 3 bases, leaving 3 bases of the junction unmatched. Germline CDR1 reads SGHNT; CDR2 reads YYREEE (reference sequence). The CDR3 contains 14 residues. The CDR3: CASSWGQGEYEQYF. Written as DNA, the CDR3 is TGTGCCAGCAGCTGGGGACAGGGGGAATACGAGCAGTACTTC. The entire variable domain, with the rest obtained from reference TRBV5-4 and TRBJ2-7, is as follows: ETGVTQSPTHLIKTRGQQVTLRCSSQSGHNTVSWYQQALGQGPQFIFQYYREEENGRGNFPPRFSGLQFPNYSSELNVNALELDDSALYLCASSWGQGEYEQYFGPGTRLTVT.

A remark on this clone: Germline and junction disagree at one end, which may indicate a read error. The rearrangement joins TRBV5-1 to TRBJ1-6, with 9 bases matching TRBD1. This CDR3 region has 15 residues. Per germline, CDR1 SGHRS and CDR2 YFSETQ. CDR3 protein: CASSLDPGQGRKEIF. For the CDR3, the DNA is TGCGCCAGCAGCTTGGACCCGGGACAGGGCCGAAAAGAAATTTTT.

The chain has TRBV18 and TRBJ2-3, with 8 bases fitting TRBD2. Germline V gives CDR1 KGHSH, CDR2 LQKENI. Trimming at V came to 1 base and at J to 4 bases, leaving 10 bases not matched to a gene. The CDR3 length is 17 residues. The CDR3 spells CASSPLVSGEAADTQYF. The CDR3, as DNA: TGTGCCAGCTCACCACTGGTTAGCGGGGAGGCGGCAGATACGCAGTATTTT.

In DNA form, the CDR3 reads TGTGCCAGCAGCCGTAACCGCCTAGCGCAAGAGACCCAGTACTTC. It yields the protein CASSRNRLAQETQYF. The V and J genes are TRBV7-6 and TRBJ2-5, with D possibly being TRBD2 (6 bases). Germline loops: CDR1 SGHVS, CDR2 FNYEAQ. With 5 bases removed from V and 2 bases from J, the gap between germline ends came to 15 bases. The CDR3 totals 15 residues.

For the CDR3, the DNA is TGTGCCATCAGTGAGTCCGGGGGGCGCTCAAGCGAGCAGTACTTC. As protein: CAISESGGRSSEQYF. This chain links TRBV10-3 with TRBJ2-7; possible D gene TRBD2, 7 bases. Germline loops: CDR1 ENHRY, CDR2 SYGVKD. Trimming pared 0 bases from V and 6 bases from J, leaving 15 bases between. This CDR3 contains 15 residues.

V is TRBV28 and J is TRBJ2-6, with 10 bases matching TRBD1. V gave up 6 bases and J gave up 4 bases; unmatched junction bases: 9. The CDR3 loop spans 17 amino acids. The germline V gene has CDR1 MDHEN and CDR2 SYDVKM. Written as DNA, the CDR3 is TGTGCCAGCAGGGGACAGGGGAGGTTTGCCGGGGCCAACGTCCTGACTTTC. It codes for CASRGQGRFAGANVLTF.

CDR3 region: CASSQDLYGQTYEQYF. The CDR3 nucleotides are TGCGCCAGCAGCCAAGATCTGTATGGACAAACCTACGAGCAGTACTTC. This chain joins TRBV4-1 and TRBJ2-7; maybe TRBD1 (5 bases). Trimming stripped 0 bases from V and 2 bases from J, with 14 bases between. Germline CDR1 reads MGHRA; CDR2 reads YSYEKL. The CDR3 is made up of 16 amino acids.